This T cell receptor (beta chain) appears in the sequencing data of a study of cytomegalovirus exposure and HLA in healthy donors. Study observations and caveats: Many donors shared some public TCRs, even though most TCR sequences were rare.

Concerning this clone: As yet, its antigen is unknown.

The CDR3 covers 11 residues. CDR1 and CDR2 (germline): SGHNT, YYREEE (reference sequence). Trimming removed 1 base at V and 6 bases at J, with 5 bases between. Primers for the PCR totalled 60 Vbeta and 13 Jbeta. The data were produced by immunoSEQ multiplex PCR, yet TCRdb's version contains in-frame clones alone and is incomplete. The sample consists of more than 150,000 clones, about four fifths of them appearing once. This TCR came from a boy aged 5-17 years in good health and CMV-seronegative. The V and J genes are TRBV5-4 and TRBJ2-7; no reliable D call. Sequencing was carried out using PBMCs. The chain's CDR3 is CASSLLGEQYF. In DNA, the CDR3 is TGTGCCAGCAGCTTGCTAGGCGAGCAGTACTTC.